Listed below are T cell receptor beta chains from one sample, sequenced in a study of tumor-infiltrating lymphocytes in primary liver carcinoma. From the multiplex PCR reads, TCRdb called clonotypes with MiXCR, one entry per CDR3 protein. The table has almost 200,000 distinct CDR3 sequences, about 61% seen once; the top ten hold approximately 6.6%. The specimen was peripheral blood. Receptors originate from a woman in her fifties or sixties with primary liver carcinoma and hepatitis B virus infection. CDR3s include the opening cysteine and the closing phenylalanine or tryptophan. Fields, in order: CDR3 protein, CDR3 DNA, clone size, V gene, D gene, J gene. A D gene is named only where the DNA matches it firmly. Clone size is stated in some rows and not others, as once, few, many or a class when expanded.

CDR3aa: CASSFTYNEQFF
CDR3nt: TGTGCCAGCAGTTTTACCTACAATGAGCAGTTCTTC
abundance: NA
v_gene: TRBV28
d_gene: NA
j_gene: TRBJ2-1

CDR3aa: CASSPGTGGPEAFF
CDR3nt: TGTGCCAGCAGTCCCGGGACAGGGGGGCCCGAAGCTTTCTTT
abundance: many
v_gene: TRBV6-6
d_gene: TRBD1
j_gene: TRBJ1-1

CDR3aa: CSVEVRETQYF
CDR3nt: TGCAGCGTTGAAGTCCGGGAGACCCAGTACTTC
abundance: many
v_gene: TRBV29-1
d_gene: NA
j_gene: TRBJ2-5

CDR3aa: CASSNERTISRNTIYF
CDR3nt: TGTGCCAGCAGCAACGAGCGTACGATCTCTAGAAACACCATATATTTT
abundance: NA
v_gene: TRBV14
d_gene: NA
j_gene: TRBJ1-3

CDR3aa: CASRPGGVTGYNEQFF
CDR3nt: TGTGCCAGCAGACCCGGTGGGGTAACGGGGTACAATGAGCAGTTCTTC
abundance: NA
v_gene: TRBV11-2
d_gene: NA
j_gene: TRBJ2-1

CDR3aa: CASSYFARPTGGYTF
CDR3nt: TGTGCCAGCAGTTACTTCGCTAGGCCGACGGGGGGCTACACCTTC
abundance: many
v_gene: TRBV6-5
d_gene: NA
j_gene: TRBJ1-2

CDR3aa: CASSPENPYYGYTF
CDR3nt: TGTGCCAGCAGCCCAGAGAACCCCTACTATGGCTACACCTTC
abundance: NA
v_gene: TRBV11-1
d_gene: NA
j_gene: TRBJ1-2

CDR3aa: CSSSLDLRGRRGTGELFF
CDR3nt: TGTTCTAGCAGCTTAGATCTAAGGGGGAGGAGGGGTACCGGGGAGCTGTTTTTT
abundance: NA
v_gene: TRBV11-2
d_gene: NA
j_gene: TRBJ2-2

CDR3aa: CTSSLEYGGNEKLFF
CDR3nt: TGCACCAGTAGCTTGGAGTACGGGGGGAATGAAAAACTGTTTTTT
abundance: NA
v_gene: TRBV5-1
d_gene: NA
j_gene: TRBJ1-4

CDR3aa: CANSEGLAGVLDMQYF
CDR3nt: TGCGCCAACAGTGAGGGACTAGCGGGAGTATTAGATATGCAGTATTTT
abundance: NA
v_gene: TRBV10-1
d_gene: TRBD2
j_gene: TRBJ2-3

CDR3aa: CASSLRQGVGYTF
CDR3nt: TGTGCCAGCAGCTTGCGACAGGGAGTCGGCTACACCTTC
abundance: few
v_gene: TRBV5-6
d_gene: TRBD1
j_gene: TRBJ1-2

CDR3aa: CSVGQGAYEHYF
CDR3nt: NA
abundance: NA
v_gene: TRBV29-1
d_gene: NA
j_gene: TRBJ2-7

CDR3aa: CVNSLVSGGPGNEQFF
CDR3nt: TGCGTCAACAGCTTGGTTTCGGGAGGGCCGGGGAATGAGCAGTTCTTC
abundance: NA
v_gene: TRBV5-1
d_gene: TRBD2
j_gene: TRBJ2-1

CDR3aa: CSARLRTGDTEAFF
CDR3nt: TGCAGCGCCCGCCTGCGGACTGGAGACACTGAAGCTTTCTTT
abundance: many
v_gene: TRBV29-1
d_gene: NA
j_gene: TRBJ1-1

CDR3aa: CASGLGTDTGELFF
CDR3nt: TGTGCTAGTGGTTTGGGGACCGATACCGGGGAGCTGTTTTTT
abundance: many
v_gene: TRBV12-5
d_gene: NA
j_gene: TRBJ2-2

CDR3aa: CASSPDRGNTEAFF
CDR3nt: TGTGCCAGCAGCCCCGACAGGGGCAACACTGAAGCTTTCTTT
abundance: NA
v_gene: TRBV7-9
d_gene: TRBD1
j_gene: TRBJ1-1

CDR3aa: CASSKGGQGNEQFF
CDR3nt: TGTGCCAGTAGTAAAGGGGGACAGGGAAATGAGCAGTTCTTC
abundance: NA
v_gene: TRBV19
d_gene: TRBD1
j_gene: TRBJ2-1

CDR3aa: CASSLGGSIGEQFF
CDR3nt: TGCGCCAGCAGCTTGGGCGGGAGCATCGGTGAGCAGTTCTTC
abundance: NA
v_gene: TRBV5-1
d_gene: TRBD2
j_gene: TRBJ2-1

CDR3aa: CASSTWDGDYEQYF
CDR3nt: TGTGCCAGCAGCACCTGGGACGGAGACTACGAGCAGTACTTC
abundance: NA
v_gene: TRBV21-1
d_gene: NA
j_gene: TRBJ2-7

CDR3aa: CASSLSLAREIQYF
CDR3nt: TGTGCCAGCAGCTTATCGCTAGCGAGAGAGATCCAGTACTTC
abundance: NA
v_gene: TRBV11-2
d_gene: NA
j_gene: TRBJ2-5

CDR3aa: CSAPGQVAGITKGQFF
CDR3nt: TGCAGCGCCCCGGGACAGGTGGCCGGAATCACAAAAGGACAGTTCTTC
abundance: NA
v_gene: TRBV29-1
d_gene: TRBD1
j_gene: TRBJ2-1

CDR3aa: CASSSLGTGTSEWVLETQYF
CDR3nt: TGTGCCAGCAGCTCCTTGGGTACCGGGACTAGCGAGTGGGTTCTGGAGACCCAGTACTTC
abundance: NA
v_gene: TRBV11-3
d_gene: TRBD2
j_gene: TRBJ2-5

CDR3aa: CASTSGFYNEQFF
CDR3nt: TGTGCCAGCACCTCGGGCTTCTACAATGAGCAGTTCTTC
abundance: NA
v_gene: TRBV13
d_gene: NA
j_gene: TRBJ2-1

CDR3aa: CASSPQLAGGGYEQFF
CDR3nt: TGTGCCAGCAGCCCCCAACTGGCGGGAGGGGGGTATGAGCAGTTCTTC
abundance: NA
v_gene: TRBV11-2
d_gene: TRBD2
j_gene: TRBJ2-1

CDR3aa: CASSSVDGGNSPLHF
CDR3nt: TGTGCCAGCAGTTCCGTGGACGGTGGGAATTCACCCCTCCACTTT
abundance: NA
v_gene: TRBV28
d_gene: NA
j_gene: TRBJ1-6

CDR3aa: CASSTTHRDQSPLHF
CDR3nt: TGTGCCAGCAGCACCACACACAGGGACCAGTCACCCCTCCACTTT
abundance: NA
v_gene: TRBV11-2
d_gene: NA
j_gene: TRBJ1-6

CDR3aa: CASRADRGGNTIYF
CDR3nt: TGTGCCAGCAGAGCAGACAGAGGTGGAAACACCATATATTTT
abundance: many
v_gene: TRBV6-5
d_gene: NA
j_gene: TRBJ1-3

CDR3aa: CASSSVGAAGTNVLTF
CDR3nt: TGTGCCAGCAGCTCTGTAGGGGCGGCTGGGACCAACGTCCTGACTTTC
abundance: NA
v_gene: TRBV11-2
d_gene: NA
j_gene: TRBJ2-6

CDR3aa: CASSPRGQGGSYNEQFF
CDR3nt: TGTGCCAGTAGCCCACGGGGACAAGGAGGCTCCTACAATGAGCAGTTCTTC
abundance: few
v_gene: TRBV7-9
d_gene: NA
j_gene: TRBJ2-1

CDR3aa: CASSAPGAPQSVEQYF
CDR3nt: TGTGCCAGCAGCGCGCCGGGGGCGCCTCAAAGCGTCGAGCAGTACTTC
abundance: NA
v_gene: TRBV7-9
d_gene: NA
j_gene: TRBJ2-7

CDR3aa: CARRMGDGSYEQYF
CDR3nt: TGTGCCAGGCGTATGGGGGACGGCTCCTACGAGCAGTACTTC
abundance: NA
v_gene: TRBV6-5
d_gene: NA
j_gene: TRBJ2-7

CDR3aa: CSVEDPGGGSYEQYF
CDR3nt: TGCAGCGTTGAAGATCCAGGAGGGGGCTCCTACGAACAGTACTTC
abundance: NA
v_gene: TRBV29-1
d_gene: NA
j_gene: TRBJ2-7

CDR3aa: CAWSGGDRGLSYEQYF
CDR3nt: TGTGCCTGGAGCGGGGGGGACAGGGGCCTATCCTACGAGCAGTACTTC
abundance: NA
v_gene: TRBV30
d_gene: TRBD1
j_gene: TRBJ2-7

CDR3aa: CASSLGRRENQPQHF
CDR3nt: TGTGCAAGCAGTTTAGGTCGGAGGGAAAATCAGCCCCAGCATTTT
abundance: NA
v_gene: TRBV12-3/TRBV12-4
d_gene: NA
j_gene: TRBJ1-5

CDR3aa: CASSRTSGILYEQYF
CDR3nt: TGTGCCAGCAGCCGGACTAGCGGGATCCTTTACGAGCAGTACTTC
abundance: many
v_gene: TRBV14
d_gene: TRBD2
j_gene: TRBJ2-7

CDR3aa: CACSFSPAPGTGELFF
CDR3nt: TGTGCCTGCAGTTTTAGCCCCGCCCCTGGGACCGGGGAGCTGTTTTTT
abundance: NA
v_gene: TRBV28
d_gene: NA
j_gene: TRBJ2-2

CDR3aa: CASRRGTNTEAFF
CDR3nt: TGTGCCAGCAGAAGAGGGACAAACACTGAAGCTTTCTTT
abundance: NA
v_gene: TRBV7-9
d_gene: NA
j_gene: TRBJ1-1

CDR3aa: CSAESPRTRNEQFF
CDR3nt: TGCAGCGCTGAGAGTCCGAGAACCCGCAATGAGCAATTCTTC
abundance: NA
v_gene: TRBV29-1
d_gene: NA
j_gene: TRBJ2-1

CDR3aa: CASSQIGRASTDTQHF
CDR3nt: TGCGCCAGCAGCCAAATAGGTCGAGCTAGCACAGATACGCAGCATTTT
abundance: NA
v_gene: TRBV4-1
d_gene: NA
j_gene: TRBJ1-5

CDR3aa: CTSGQDVGRESDEQFF
CDR3nt: TGCACTAGCGGCCAAGATGTAGGGCGGGAGTCCGATGAGCAGTTCTTC
abundance: NA
v_gene: TRBV4-1
d_gene: TRBD2
j_gene: TRBJ2-1

CDR3aa: CASRSWTSTDMQYF
CDR3nt: TGTGCCAGCAGGTCGTGGACTAGCACAGATATGCAGTATTTT
abundance: NA
v_gene: TRBV11-2
d_gene: TRBD2
j_gene: TRBJ2-3

CDR3aa: CASSPPPQGYYYEQYF
CDR3nt: TGTGCCAGCAGCCCCCCTCCGCAGGGCTACTACTACGAGCAGTACTTC
abundance: few
v_gene: TRBV13
d_gene: NA
j_gene: TRBJ2-7

CDR3aa: CASSQDQGNSPLHF
CDR3nt: TGTGCCAGCAGCCAAGACCAGGGAAATTCACCCCTCCACTTT
abundance: many
v_gene: TRBV14
d_gene: NA
j_gene: TRBJ1-6

CDR3aa: CASSSRGTYNEQFF
CDR3nt: TGTGCCAGCAGCTCCCGCGGAACCTACAATGAGCAGTTCTTC
abundance: few
v_gene: TRBV7-8
d_gene: NA
j_gene: TRBJ2-1

CDR3aa: CASSLSVGFTDTQYF
CDR3nt: TGTGCCAGCAGCCTATCCGTGGGGTTCACAGATACGCAGTATTTT
abundance: NA
v_gene: TRBV11-3
d_gene: NA
j_gene: TRBJ2-3

CDR3aa: CVSNSGQGAINEQFF
CDR3nt: TGTGTCAGCAACTCTGGACAGGGGGCGATCAATGAGCAGTTCTTC
abundance: NA
v_gene: TRBV12-3/TRBV12-4
d_gene: TRBD1
j_gene: TRBJ2-1

CDR3aa: CASTLKGQSNTGELFF
CDR3nt: TGTGCCAGCACTTTGAAGGGACAGTCGAACACCGGGGAGCTCTTTTTT
abundance: NA
v_gene: TRBV5-7
d_gene: TRBD1
j_gene: TRBJ2-2

CDR3aa: CAWSVRGFDTQYF
CDR3nt: TGTGCCTGGAGTGTACGGGGTTTCGATACGCAGTATTTT
abundance: few
v_gene: TRBV30
d_gene: NA
j_gene: TRBJ2-3

CDR3aa: CASNLQGGTWESQYF
CDR3nt: TGTGCCAGCAACCTACAGGGGGGGACTTGGGAGAGCCAGTACTTC
abundance: NA
v_gene: TRBV11-2
d_gene: NA
j_gene: TRBJ2-5

CDR3aa: CASSQGLGPSYKQYF
CDR3nt: TGTGCCAGCAGCCAAGGCTTGGGGCCCTCCTACAAGCAGTACTTC
abundance: NA
v_gene: TRBV14
d_gene: NA
j_gene: TRBJ2-7

CDR3aa: CATRSGGLVYEQYF
CDR3nt: TGTGCCACCAGGAGCGGGGGGTTGGTTTACGAGCAGTACTTC
abundance: few
v_gene: TRBV24-1
d_gene: TRBD2
j_gene: TRBJ2-7

CDR3aa: CVSSLPLFSGSTNEQFF
CDR3nt: TGTGTCAGCAGCTTACCGCTCTTCAGCGGGAGTACAAATGAGCAGTTCTTC
abundance: NA
v_gene: TRBV11-1
d_gene: TRBD2
j_gene: TRBJ2-1

CDR3aa: CVSSARLNTEAFF
CDR3nt: TGTGTCAGCAGCGCCCGCCTGAACACTGAAGCTTTCTTT
abundance: NA
v_gene: TRBV5-6
d_gene: NA
j_gene: TRBJ1-1

CDR3aa: CASSLVGRAGGLYEQYF
CDR3nt: TGTGCCAGCAGCCTAGTTGGCCGAGCGGGAGGGCTATACGAGCAGTACTTC
abundance: NA
v_gene: TRBV11-2
d_gene: TRBD2
j_gene: TRBJ2-7